These T cell receptor beta chains were read from a single sample in a study of T cell responses to AZD1222 COVID-19 vaccine. The assay was immunoSEQ multiplex PCR, and TCRdb's table has in-frame clones only and misses some. The sample consists of over 150,000 clones, over 75% of them appearing once. Specimen: peripheral blood, collected 28 days after the second AZD1222 dose. The receptors come from an adult who received the AZD1222 COVID-19 vaccine. Both conserved end residues are part of each CDR3. The order of the fields is D gene, J gene, clone size, V gene, CDR3 protein, CDR3 DNA. A D gene is named only where the DNA matches it firmly. Clone sizes are given selectively: once, few, many, or a class where the clone is expanded.

D gene: .; J gene: TRBJ1-1; clone size: .; V gene: TRBV7-9; CDR3 protein: CASSRWNTEAFF; CDR3 DNA: TGTGCCAGCAGCCGATGGAACACTGAAGCTTTCTTT
D gene: .; J gene: TRBJ1-2; clone size: .; V gene: TRBV25-1; CDR3 protein: CASSDDRLLTGGYTF; CDR3 DNA: TGTGCCAGCAGTGATGATAGACTACTAACGGGTGGCTACACCTTC
D gene: .; J gene: TRBJ1-1; clone size: .; V gene: TRBV6-5; CDR3 protein: CASSYRGGRFF; CDR3 DNA: TGTGCCAGCAGTTATCGGGGCGGTCGTTTCTTT
D gene: .; J gene: TRBJ1-1; clone size: once; V gene: TRBV12-3/TRBV12-4; CDR3 protein: CASSSTGTEAFF; CDR3 DNA: TGTGCCAGCAGTTCCACTGGGACTGAAGCTTTCTTT
D gene: .; J gene: TRBJ1-1; clone size: .; V gene: TRBV27; CDR3 protein: CASSLDFSEAFF; CDR3 DNA: TGTGCCAGCAGTTTAGACTTTAGCGAAGCTTTCTTT
D gene: TRBD1; J gene: TRBJ2-7; clone size: .; V gene: TRBV5-4; CDR3 protein: CASSLGGTGYEQYF; CDR3 DNA: TGTGCCAGCAGCTTAGGAGGGACAGGTTACGAGCAGTACTTC
D gene: .; J gene: TRBJ1-3; clone size: .; V gene: TRBV5-6; CDR3 protein: CASSLTGLISGNTIYF; CDR3 DNA: TGTGCCAGCAGCTTGACGGGACTGATCTCTGGAAACACCATATATTTT
D gene: .; J gene: TRBJ1-2; clone size: .; V gene: TRBV6-5; CDR3 protein: CASRGSGAGGYTF; CDR3 DNA: TGTGCCAGCAGGGGATCGGGCGCGGGTGGCTACACCTTC
D gene: .; J gene: TRBJ1-1; clone size: once; V gene: TRBV13; CDR3 protein: CASSLPANTEAFF; CDR3 DNA: TGTGCCAGCAGCTTACCAGCGAACACTGAAGCTTTCTTT
D gene: .; J gene: TRBJ1-6; clone size: .; V gene: TRBV4-1; CDR3 protein: CASSQNEYKDLNSPLHF; CDR3 DNA: TGCGCCAGCAGCCAAAACGAATACAAGGACCTAAATTCACCCCTCCACTTT
D gene: .; J gene: TRBJ2-3; clone size: .; V gene: TRBV7-8; CDR3 protein: CASSLGRSTDTQYF; CDR3 DNA: TGTGCCAGCAGCTTAGGTCGGAGCACAGATACGCAGTATTTT
D gene: .; J gene: TRBJ2-7; clone size: .; V gene: TRBV5-4; CDR3 protein: CASSPSGTRTYEQYF; CDR3 DNA: TGTGCCAGCAGCCCGTCAGGGACTCGGACCTACGAGCAGTACTTC
D gene: .; J gene: TRBJ1-2; clone size: .; V gene: TRBV4-1; CDR3 protein: CASSQVPGYGYTF; CDR3 DNA: TGCGCCAGCAGCCAAGTTCCAGGCTATGGCTACACCTTC
D gene: TRBD2; J gene: TRBJ2-4; clone size: .; V gene: TRBV6-5; CDR3 protein: CASRDYIRDGRKYF; CDR3 DNA: TGTGCCAGCAGGGATTATATACGGGACGGGAGGAAGTACTTC
D gene: .; J gene: TRBJ2-1; clone size: once; V gene: TRBV6-1; CDR3 protein: CASSEDLTGRIQFF; CDR3 DNA: TGTGCCAGCAGTGAAGATCTAACAGGACGGATACAGTTCTTC
D gene: .; J gene: TRBJ2-7; clone size: .; V gene: TRBV7-9; CDR3 protein: CASSLNREVYEQYF; CDR3 DNA: TGTGCCAGCAGCTTGAACCGAGAGGTCTACGAGCAGTACTTC
D gene: .; J gene: TRBJ1-4; clone size: .; V gene: TRBV6-5; CDR3 protein: CASNFWGTNEKLFF; CDR3 DNA: TGTGCCAGCAATTTTTGGGGAACTAATGAAAAACTGTTTTTT
D gene: TRBD2; J gene: TRBJ2-3; clone size: .; V gene: TRBV27; CDR3 protein: CASSQRGAREDTQYF; CDR3 DNA: TGTGCCAGCAGTCAGCGGGGGGCTAGAGAAGATACGCAGTATTTT
D gene: .; J gene: TRBJ1-2; clone size: once; V gene: TRBV27; CDR3 protein: CASSHGGDGYTF; CDR3 DNA: TGTGCCAGCAGTCACGGGGGGGATGGCTACACCTTC
D gene: .; J gene: TRBJ1-1; clone size: .; V gene: TRBV20-1; CDR3 protein: CSVTWGTEAFF; CDR3 DNA: TGCAGTGTAACCTGGGGGACTGAAGCTTTCTTT
D gene: .; J gene: TRBJ1-6; clone size: .; V gene: TRBV4-1; CDR3 protein: CASSQEAISPLHF; CDR3 DNA: TGCGCCAGCAGCCAAGAAGCTATTTCACCCCTCCACTTT
D gene: .; J gene: TRBJ1-3; clone size: once; V gene: TRBV29-1; CDR3 protein: CSVEVWASGNTIYF; CDR3 DNA: TGCAGCGTTGAAGTGTGGGCCTCTGGAAACACCATATATTTT
D gene: TRBD1; J gene: TRBJ1-3; clone size: few; V gene: TRBV10-1; CDR3 protein: CASSESGLGQRSGNTIYF; CDR3 DNA: TGCGCCAGCAGTGAGTCCGGCCTGGGACAGCGCTCTGGAAACACCATATATTTT
D gene: .; J gene: TRBJ1-3; clone size: once; V gene: TRBV3-1/TRBV3-2; CDR3 protein: CASSQARSSGNTIYF; CDR3 DNA: TGTGCCAGCAGCCAAGCTAGGAGTTCCGGAAACACCATATATTTT
D gene: .; J gene: TRBJ2-1; clone size: .; V gene: TRBV7-8; CDR3 protein: CASSLVVDSYNEQFF; CDR3 DNA: TGTGCCAGCAGCTTAGTGGTGGACTCCTACAATGAGCAGTTCTTC
D gene: .; J gene: TRBJ2-7; clone size: .; V gene: TRBV21-1; CDR3 protein: CARGNCYEQYF; CDR3 DNA: TGTGCCAGGGGGAACTGCTACGAGCAGTACTTC
D gene: .; J gene: TRBJ2-2; clone size: once; V gene: TRBV10-1; CDR3 protein: CASSTGWSGELFF; CDR3 DNA: TGCGCCAGCAGCACAGGGTGGTCCGGGGAGCTGTTTTTT